This T cell receptor (beta chain) emerged from a study of blood T cell repertoires in COVID-19. Generated by immunoSEQ multiplex PCR, the TCRdb table keeps only in-frame clones and is missing some. Of more than 250,000 clones in the sample, roughly 88% are singletons; the top ten hold 1.5% to 2%. Germline lookup yields CDR1 KGHSH and CDR2 LQKENI. This CDR3 spans 13 amino acids. The germline V and J ends were trimmed by 3 bases and 6 bases, with 12 bases remaining between them. The clonotype comes from a woman between 25 and 40 years old with COVID-19, enrolled during active disease. The rearrangement links TRBV18 to TRBJ2-7, with a tentative D call TRBD1 (6 bases). Sequencing was carried out using peripheral blood. Here the CDR3 DNA reads TGTGCCAGCTCACCGGAAAACAGGGCCGAGCAGTACTTC. Protein product: CASSPENRAEQYF.